This T cell receptor (beta chain) was recovered during a study of blood T cell repertoires in COVID-19. The table came from immunoSEQ multiplex PCR; TCRdb's copy has only in-frame clones and leaves some out. The sample lists a few hundred thousand clones, more than 80% occurring once. The CDR3 is 16 residues long. CDR1 is SEHNR, CDR2 FQNEAQ, per germline (reference sequence). Trimming cost V 0 bases and J 4 bases; bases outside gene matches: 7. This receptor was obtained from a woman in her 50s with COVID-19, enrolled during active disease. The rearrangement links TRBV7-9 to TRBJ2-5; 8 bases map to TRBD2. Material: peripheral blood. The chain's CDR3 is CASSLARTGGGETQYF. CDR3 DNA: TGTGCCAGCAGCTTAGCGAGAACGGGAGGGGGAGAGACCCAGTACTTC.